The rows below give T cell receptor beta chains drawn from one sample of a study of CD8 T cells in ankylosing spondylitis. TCRdb re-derived calls from the 5' RACE reads in MiXCR, one entry per CDR3 protein. The repertoire has about 240,000 distinct CDR3 sequences, less than 10% of them found once; the top ten carry around 7%. The specimen sequenced was blood, either unsorted or a sorted T cell fraction (not recorded which). Every receptor here comes from a male donor with ankylosing spondylitis or in good health (not recorded which). CDR3s include the opening cysteine and the closing phenylalanine or tryptophan. Fields, in order: V gene, J gene, clone size, D gene, CDR3 DNA, CDR3 protein. A D gene is named only where the DNA matches it firmly. Part of the rows lack a size; the others show once, few, many or a class for expanded clones.

TRBV6-2/TRBV6-3,TRBJ1-5,.,TRBD1,TGTGCCAGCAGCTTCTGGGACAGGGGTATGGATCAGCCCCAGCATTTT,CASSFWDRGMDQPQHF
TRBV27,TRBJ2-3,few,TRBD2,TGTGCCAGCAGTCCCCAGACTAGCGGTACAGATACGCAGTATTTT,CASSPQTSGTDTQYF
TRBV5-1,TRBJ1-1,many,.,TGCGCCAGCAGCCACTCGACAGGTTACACTGAAGCTTTCTTT,CASSHSTGYTEAFF
TRBV20-1,TRBJ1-4,many,.,TGCAGTGCTCTTTCGGCGGTTGCGTCTAATGAAAAACTGTTTTTT,CSALSAVASNEKLFF
TRBV18,TRBJ1-1,many,.,TGTGCCAGCTCACCACGGGAGGGAGCTGAAGCTTTCTTT,CASSPREGAEAFF
TRBV27,TRBJ2-4,few,.,TGTGCCAGCAGTCCATTCCAGGGCCTCGCCAAAAACATTCAGTACTTC,CASSPFQGLAKNIQYF
TRBV2,TRBJ2-3,.,TRBD2,TGTGCCAGCAGTAACCCGGGGGGGGTACTCACAGATACGCAGTATTTT,CASSNPGGVLTDTQYF
TRBV4-3,TRBJ2-4,few,.,TGCGCCAGCAGCCTCCTACCCGGAGAGAGAAACATTCAGTACTTC,CASSLLPGERNIQYF
TRBV29-1,TRBJ2-7,many,TRBD2,TGCAGCGTTAAGAAGTTAGCGGGTTGGAGCTCCTACGAGCAGTACTTC,CSVKKLAGWSSYEQYF
TRBV4-3,TRBJ2-3,.,.,TGCGCCAGCAGCCAAGATAAGATACGGACAGATACGCAGTATTTT,CASSQDKIRTDTQYF
TRBV29-1,TRBJ2-7,many,TRBD1,TGCAGCGCTCGTGAAGGACAGGCCTACGAGCAGTACTTC,CSAREGQAYEQYF
TRBV5-1,TRBJ1-1,many,TRBD1,TGCGCCAGCAGCGGGCCCGGGACAGTAACTGAAGCTTTCTTT,CASSGPGTVTEAFF
TRBV27,TRBJ1-1,many,TRBD1,TGTGCCAGCACCTCCACAGGGGAGGACACTGAAGCTTTCTTT,CASTSTGEDTEAFF